The source of this T cell receptor beta chain is a study of graft-versus-host responses after intestinal transplantation. Study-wide points: After transplant, early declines in HvG clones were associated with peak levels of circulating GvH clones.

The V and J ends lost 5 bases and 5 bases, in that order; junction bases with no gene match: 6. This CDR3 contains 15 residues. Germline CDR1 MNHNS, CDR2 SASEGT. Clones were read by immunoSEQ multiplex PCR, and TCRdb kept only the in-frame ones, dropping some. This repertoire shows roughly 120,000 clones, 90% found once; its top ten account for over 0.15%. Notes on this clone: The antigen is not known.

The chain carries TRBV6-1 and TRBJ1-6; the match to TRBD1 covers 7 bases. The TCR comes from a human donor who received an intestinal transplant. Material: unstimulated CD4+ T cells sorted from spleen or lymph node cells, obtained before intestinal transplant. CDR3 region: CASSQTGTDNSPLHF. CDR3 DNA sequence: TGTGCCAGCAGTCAAACCGGGACAGATAATTCACCCCTCCACTTT.